This T cell receptor beta chain was obtained from a study of Ad26.COV2.S vaccination and SARS-CoV-2 variants. Study-wide background: Enrolled in COV1001, the donor was in the Ad26.COV2.S trial arm, which received the vaccine. The vaccine Ad26.COV2.S was put into the muscle once, or twice with 56 days between.

As to treatment: 15 to 20 received Ad26.COV2.S at low or high dose, single or two shots; a few received placebo; per-sample allocation not given. Sampling was performed 63 days after the first vaccine or placebo injection. Trimming cost V 5 bases and J 2 bases; bases outside gene matches: 2. The CDR3 is 14 amino acids. Looked up from germline, CDR1 is SEHNR and CDR2 is FQNEAQ (reference sequence). TCRdb keeps only in-frame clones here, not all; method: immunoSEQ multiplex PCR. The repertoire consists of around 370,000 clones, with approximately 81% occurring once and the leading ten covering 3.3%. This clone appeared once.

This material consisted of peripheral blood, taken in a trial of Ad26.COV2.S vaccine versus placebo. The chain combines TRBV7-9 with TRBJ1-3; TRBD1 matches at 8 bases. The sequence was collected from a person between 18 and 65 years old who received the Ad26.COV2.S COVID-19 vaccine or a placebo. Written as DNA, the CDR3 is TGTGCCAGCAGCGCGACAGGGGCTGGAAACACCATATATTTT. Its protein is CASSATGAGNTIYF.